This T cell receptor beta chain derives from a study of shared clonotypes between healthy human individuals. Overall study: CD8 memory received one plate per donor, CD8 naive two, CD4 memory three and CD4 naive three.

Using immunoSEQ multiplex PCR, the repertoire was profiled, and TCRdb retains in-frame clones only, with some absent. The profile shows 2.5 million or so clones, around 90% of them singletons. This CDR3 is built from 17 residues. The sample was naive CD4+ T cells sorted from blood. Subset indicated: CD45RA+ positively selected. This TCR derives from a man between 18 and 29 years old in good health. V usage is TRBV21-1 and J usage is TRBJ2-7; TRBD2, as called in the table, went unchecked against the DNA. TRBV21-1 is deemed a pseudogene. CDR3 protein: CASSLGLAGGPAYEQYF. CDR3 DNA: TGTGCCAGCAGCCTGGGACTAGCGGGAGGGCCGGCATACGAGCAGTACTTC.